This TCR beta chain is drawn from a study of cytomegalovirus exposure and HLA in healthy donors. The germline V gene encodes CDR1 SGHDT and CDR2 YYEEEE. V was clipped by 0 bases and J by 5 bases, with 8 bases between them. The CDR3 consists of 13 residues. As concerns this clone: Its antigen is unknown. The same CDR3 is also encoded by other DNA sequences in this sample.

PCR employed 60 Vbeta and 13 Jbeta primers. TCRdb's copy holds only in-frame clones and misses some; the assay was immunoSEQ multiplex PCR. This table holds under 200,000 clones, roughly 85% found once. General observations from the study: The majority of CMV-associated TCR beta chains were reported as apparently HLA-restricted in a later analysis. Researchers counted 180 or so TCR beta chains as cytomegalovirus-associated. Some 17,000 TCR beta sequences were associated with HLA alleles at 0.05 false discovery rate in a later analysis.

The specimen was PBMCs. V is TRBV5-6 and J is TRBJ1-2, with D unclear. The receptor comes from a woman between 45 and 65 years old in good health and CMV-seronegative. CDR3 region: CASSLVQNYGYTF. The CDR3 DNA is TGTGCCAGCAGCTTGGTGCAGAATTATGGCTACACCTTC.